Below, 4 T cell receptor beta chains from the same sample are listed, as sequenced in a study of long-term antiretroviral therapy in people with HIV. Researchers ran immunoSEQ v3.0 at survey level. The protocol was immunoSEQ multiplex PCR, while the TCRdb copy is restricted to in-frame clones and leaves out a portion. The table shows approximately 17,000 clones, with 78% occurring only once. This material consisted of unsorted PBMCs, taken more than 3.1 years after starting antiretroviral therapy. Receptors originate from a woman aged 35 to 49 with HIV.

This clone was detected only once. This chain connects TRBV7-2 to TRBJ2-3, with 11 bases fitting TRBD2. Germline V lookup: CDR1 SGHTA, CDR2 FQGNSA. V was pared by 2 bases and J by 13 bases, with 5 bases of the junction left unmatched. The CDR3 is 13 amino acids. The DNA of the CDR3 is TGTGCCAGCAGCTTATCGGGACTAGCGGCAAAGTATTTT. This gives the protein CASSLSGLAAKYF.

This clone was detected only once. J is TRBJ1-2 and V is TRBV10-3; D gene uncertain. This CDR3 has 13 residues. V was cut by 6 bases and J by 4 bases, with 12 bases left in between. Per germline, CDR1 ENHRY and CDR2 SYGVKD. This CDR3 is CAISPEGSYGYTF. The CDR3 DNA sequence: TGTGCCATCAGCCCCGAAGGATCCTATGGCTACACCTTC.

The chain is built from TRBV30 and TRBJ2-6; D uncertain. V lost 2 bases and J lost 0, with 14 bases in between. This CDR3 region has 17 residues. The germline gives CDR1 GTSNPN, CDR2 SVGIG (reference sequence). CDR3 amino acids: CAWSWYLLSSGANVLTF. The CDR3 nucleotides are TGTGCCTGGAGTTGGTACCTCCTGAGCTCTGGGGCCAACGTCCTGACTTTC.

The chain uses TRBV30 and TRBJ1-4, with D uncertain. In germline, CDR1 is GTSNPN, CDR2 SVGIG (reference sequence). The ends were cut back, 0 bases at V and 0 bases at J, with 11 bases in the middle. The CDR3 is 16 amino acids. This chain's CDR3 is CAWSVSGLATNEKLFF. The CDR3 DNA reads as TGTGCCTGGAGTGTATCCGGGCTTGCAACTAATGAAAAACTGTTTTTT.